Following are 4 T cell receptor beta chains from one sample sequenced in a study of CD8 T cells in ankylosing spondylitis. TCRdb re-called the 5' RACE reads through MiXCR, storing one row per CDR3 protein. The sample contains 250,000 to 350,000 distinct CDR3 sequences, around 7.6% of which appear only once. The antigens of these receptors remain unknown. Study conclusions and caveats: Characteristic of ankylosing spondylitis blood, it appeared, was a TCR beta motif comprising eight highly homologous variants.

Sequencing used blood, either unsorted or a sorted T cell fraction (not recorded which). The receptors come from a male donor with ankylosing spondylitis.

This clonotype occurred a few times. The chain combines TRBV7-9 with TRBJ2-5, with D maybe TRBD2 (5 bases). Trimming took off 6 bases at V and 2 bases at J, with 13 bases between the two ends. Looked up from germline, CDR1 is SEHNR and CDR2 is FQNEAQ (reference sequence). This CDR3 is built from 14 residues. This CDR3 is CASRLGEYQETQYF. DNA for the CDR3: TGTGCCAGCAGACTAGGAGAGTATCAAGAGACCCAGTACTTC.

This clonotype occurred many times. This rearrangement joins TRBV28 to TRBJ2-1, with TRBD2 matching 8 bases. V was clipped by 6 bases and J by 4 bases; unmatched bases: 8. The CDR3 sequence is 15 residues long. Germline lookup yields CDR1 MDHEN and CDR2 SYDVKM. The CDR3 nucleotides read TGTGCCAGCAGCCACACTAGCGGCTATTACAATGAGCAGTTCTTC. It translates to CASSHTSGYYNEQFF.

This clonotype has only a few counts. The chain couples TRBV11-2 to TRBJ2-7; tentative D call: TRBD2 (6 bases). CDR3 length: 19 amino acids. Deletions cut 0 bases from V and 0 bases from J, with 21 bases between. CDR1 and CDR2 from the germline V gene are SGHAT and FQNNGV. The DNA of the CDR3 is TGTGCCAGCAGCTTAGACCCGCCAGTTTACGGGAGCCGCTCCTACGAGCAGTACTTC. This sequence encodes CASSLDPPVYGSRSYEQYF.

The table lists this clonotype with many counts. The rearrangement joins TRBV27 to TRBJ2-7; 10 bases line up with TRBD2. The V and J ends lost 0 bases and 0 bases, in that order; junction bases with no gene match: 2. CDR1 and CDR2 (germline): MNHEY, SMNVEV (reference sequence). This CDR3 comprises 16 residues. As DNA, the CDR3 is TGTGCCAGCAGTTTATCGGCTAGCGGGAGCTCCTACGAGCAGTACTTC. This codes for CASSLSASGSSYEQYF.